The 17 T cell receptor beta chains below come from one sample, sequenced in a study of T cell clonotyping in hematopoietic cell transplantation. This table comes from immunoSEQ multiplex PCR, and its TCRdb copy is limited to in-frame clones, with some not included. The sample shows 9,200 or so clones, 95% to 97% of them seen only once. The source material was peripheral blood mononuclear cells, sampled 100 days after allogeneic stem cell transplant. The receptors here all came from a male patient between 55 and 70 years old who had an allogeneic stem cell transplant from a related donor, so the T cells may come from the graft donor. Some clones in this sample may be carry-over from other donors' samples.

This clone was recorded a few times. This sequence joins TRBV30 and TRBJ1-3, with unresolved D. This CDR3 is 14 amino acids long. V lost 2 bases to trimming and J lost 4 bases, with 12 bases between them. Germline V gene lookup returns CDR1 GTSNPN and CDR2 SVGIG (reference sequence). The CDR3: CAWSTSSAGNTIYF. Here the CDR3 DNA reads TGTGCCTGGAGTACGTCGTCAGCAGGAAACACCATATATTTT.

For the CDR3, the DNA is TGTGCCAGCAGTTTAAGAGTCAGGGGGGACACTGAAGCTTTCTTT. As protein: CASSLRVRGDTEAFF. The chain joins TRBV27 to TRBJ1-1; the match to TRBD1 covers 7 bases. CDR3 length: 15 amino acids. Germline-derived CDR1 and CDR2 are MNHEY and SMNVEV (reference sequence). V lost 2 bases, J lost 3 bases, and 6 bases stayed unmatched.

This sequence joins TRBV28 and TRBJ1-2; D is unclear. Germline-derived CDR1 and CDR2 are MDHEN and SYDVKM. Between the trimmed V and J ends, which lost 6 bases and 0 bases, there was a span of 5 bases. The CDR3 extends over 12 amino acids. This chain's CDR3 is CASSRSNYGYTF. The CDR3 DNA sequence: TGTGCCAGCAGCAGATCTAACTATGGCTACACCTTC.

The J gene is TRBJ1-3, the V gene TRBV5-4, with D possibly matching TRBD1 (5 bases). CDR1 and CDR2 (germline): SGHNT, YYREEE (reference sequence). The CDR3 covers 15 residues. V lost 4 bases to trimming and J lost 0 bases, with 11 bases between them. The CDR3 nucleotides read TGTGCCAGCAGCCCGACAGCGCACTCTGGAAACACCATATATTTT. It yields the protein CASSPTAHSGNTIYF.

V usage is TRBV4-1 and J usage is TRBJ1-1, with D possibly matching TRBD1 (6 bases). The V and J ends lost 3 bases and 0 bases respectively, with 17 bases between them. Germline CDR1 is MGHRA and CDR2 is YSYEKL. The length of the CDR3 is 17 residues. CDR3 nucleotide sequence: TGCGCCAGCAGCCAGGGTCAGCGGGGGCCGGTGAACACTGAAGCTTTCTTT. This translates into CASSQGQRGPVNTEAFF.

The chain joins TRBV13 to TRBJ1-4, with TRBD1 matching over 9 bases. CDR3 length: 14 amino acids. The germline CDR1 and CDR2 sequences are PRHDT and FYEKMQ (reference sequence). With 5 bases clipped from V and 4 bases from J, the junction kept 2 bases outside the gene matches. CDR3 DNA: TGTGCCAGCAGCGAGACAGGGGGTAATGAAAAACTGTTTTTT. This codes for CASSETGGNEKLFF.

The chain carries TRBV11-2 and TRBJ2-7; D is unresolved. Germline-derived CDR1 and CDR2 are SGHAT and FQNNGV. V was shortened by 2 bases and J by 7 bases, with 6 bases between the two germline ends. CDR3 size: 11 residues. The CDR3 is CASSLHTEQYF. CDR3 bases: TGTGCCAGCAGCTTACACACTGAGCAGTACTTC. Full variable domain (remainder filled in from reference TRBV11-2 and TRBJ2-7): EAGVAQSPRYKIIEKRQSVAFWCNPISGHATLYWYQQILGQGPKLLIQFQNNGVVDDSQLPKDRFSAERLKGVDSTLKIQPAKLEDSAVYLCASSLHTEQYFGPGTRLTVT.

CDR3 nucleotides: TGTGCCAGCAGTTCCCCGCAGGGGAAAGCTTTCTTT. Its translation is CASSSPQGKAFF. J is TRBJ1-1 and V is TRBV28; D is possibly TRBD1 (6 bases). Germline V gives CDR1 MDHEN, CDR2 SYDVKM. This CDR3 spans 12 amino acids. V gave up 4 bases and J gave up 9 bases, with 12 bases separating them.

The table lists this clone with a count of one. The chain couples TRBV5-1 to TRBJ2-2, with unresolved D. There are 14 residues in the CDR3. Trimming cost V 9 bases and J 1 base, with 13 bases left between them. Looked up from germline, CDR1 is SGHRS and CDR2 is YFSETQ. Here the CDR3 reads CATGPRMNTGELFF. DNA of the CDR3: TGCGCCACCGGGCCCAGAATGAACACCGGGGAGCTGTTTTTT.

This chain joins TRBV30 and TRBJ1-3, with D perhaps TRBD1 (5 bases). This CDR3 comprises 14 residues. CDR1 is GTSNPN, CDR2 SVGIG, per germline (reference sequence). With 2 bases removed from V and 4 bases from J, the gap between germline ends came to 12 bases. In nucleotides, the CDR3 is TGTGCCTGGAGTATAGGGACTTCCGGAAACACCATATATTTT. Encoded protein: CAWSIGTSGNTIYF.

The chain couples TRBV7-2 to TRBJ2-7, with 9 positions matching TRBD1. The length of the CDR3 is 15 residues. Germline V CDR1 and CDR2: SGHTA, FQGNSA. After removal of 5 bases from V and 4 bases from J, the junction contained 9 bases not matched to a gene. CDR3 sequence reads: CASSLRDRAFYEQYF. As DNA, the CDR3 is TGTGCCAGCAGCCTACGGGACAGGGCTTTTTACGAGCAGTACTTC.

This clone was detected only once. This sequence joins TRBV13 and TRBJ1-4; D is unclear. Trimming shortened V by 3 bases and J by 0 bases, and 5 bases separated the two germline ends. CDR3 length: 14 residues. Germline CDR1 reads PRHDT; CDR2 reads FYEKMQ (reference sequence). CDR3 protein: CASSFGATNEKLFF. As DNA, the CDR3 is TGTGCCAGCAGCTTTGGGGCAACTAATGAAAAACTGTTTTTT.

The CDR3: CASSSRGGLETQYF. CDR3 in DNA: TGTGCCAGCAGCTCGCGGGGGGGCCTGGAGACCCAGTACTTC. The chain is built from TRBV7-2 and TRBJ2-5; 9 positions match TRBD2. CDR1 and CDR2 from the germline V gene are SGHTA and FQGNSA. The V and J ends lost 4 bases and 5 bases, in that order; junction bases with no gene match: 5. The CDR3 is 14 amino acids.

The genes are TRBV30 and TRBJ1-2, with a weak D call TRBD1 (6 bases). This CDR3 comprises 15 residues. V was shortened by 4 bases and J by 0 bases, with 15 bases between the two germline ends. Germline assignment: CDR1 GTSNPN and CDR2 SVGIG (reference sequence). The CDR3 DNA reads TGTGCCTGGATCCGAAGGGGGACGCCTAACTATGGCTACACCTTC. It yields the protein CAWIRRGTPNYGYTF.

The chain employs TRBV28 and TRBJ2-5; TRBD1 matches at 12 bases. V lost 5 bases and J lost 1; bases outside the gene matches: 5. Per the germline V gene, CDR1 is MDHEN and CDR2 is SYDVKM. The CDR3 has 16 amino acids. The CDR3 loop is CASSGGTGGIQETQYF. CDR3 in DNA: TGTGCCAGCAGTGGGGGGACAGGGGGCATCCAAGAGACCCAGTACTTC. Variable domain in full (rest from reference TRBV28 and TRBJ2-5): DVKVTQSSRYLVKRTGEKVFLECVQDMDHENMFWYRQDPGLGLRLIYFSYDVKMKEKGDIPEGYSVSREKKERFSLILESASTNQTSMYLCASSGGTGGIQETQYFGPGTRLLVL.

This chain joins TRBV15 and TRBJ1-2; possible D gene TRBD1, 5 bases. Trimming left V 1 base short and J 8 bases short, with 14 bases between. Germline V gene lookup returns CDR1 LNHNV and CDR2 YYDKDF (reference sequence). The CDR3 spans 14 residues. The DNA of the CDR3 is TGTGCCACCAGCAGAGGTCTCTCAGGGTGGGGCTACACCTTC. Amino acids: CATSRGLSGWGYTF.

This clone was counted a single time. The chain couples TRBV5-4 to TRBJ2-1, with D perhaps being TRBD1 or TRBD2 (6 bases each). Trimming pared 1 base from V and 6 bases from J, leaving 8 bases between. Germline lookup yields CDR1 SGHNT and CDR2 YYREEE (reference sequence). The CDR3 runs 13 residues. CDR3 in amino acids: CASSLSGANEQFF. The CDR3 DNA follows: TGTGCCAGCAGCTTGTCGGGGGCCAATGAGCAGTTCTTC.